A single sample is the source of the 16 T cell receptor beta chains below, sequenced in a study of T cell repertoires in cytomegalovirus infection. TCRdb redid the calling of the reads with MiXCR, one entry per CDR3 protein. The sample gives fewer than 350,000 distinct CDR3 sequences, about a sixth of which show up once; 12% is in the top ten. Sequencing used PBMCs. The receptors stem from a human donor in good health (CMV status not recorded). Some clones in this sample may be carry-over from other donors' samples.

This clonotype showed up just a few times. The genes are TRBV9 and TRBJ1-1; D gene ambiguous. V shed 1 base and J shed 6 bases, with 13 bases lying between them. The CDR3 spans 14 residues. Germline V gene lookup returns CDR1 SGDLS and CDR2 YYNGEE. CDR3 sequence (DNA): TGTGCCAGCAGCGTATCCCTCACAGCCCCTGAAGCTTTCTTT. It translates to CASSVSLTAPEAFF.

The chain links TRBV28 to TRBJ2-7, with TRBD1 matching 10 bases. Germline V CDR1 and CDR2: MDHEN, SYDVKM. Trimming removed 6 bases from V and 1 base from J; junction bases left unmatched: 15. This CDR3 region has 18 residues. The CDR3 protein is CASSRGWGQGLESYEQYF. CDR3 bases: TGTGCCAGCAGCCGAGGGTGGGGACAGGGGCTGGAATCCTACGAGCAGTACTTC.

This clonotype was recorded a few times. The CDR3 sequence: CASSYSRPGAYQETQYF. CDR3 sequence (DNA): TGTGCCAGCAGTTACTCGAGGCCGGGGGCGTACCAAGAGACCCAGTACTTC. The chain employs TRBV6-5 and TRBJ2-5, with D possibly called TRBD1 or TRBD2 (6 bases each). This CDR3 contains 17 residues. Germline values: CDR1 MNHEY, CDR2 SVGAGI. Trimming took 0 bases from V and 0 from J, leaving 14 bases between them.

The table lists this clonotype with a few counts. The chain employs TRBV20-1 and TRBJ2-1; TRBD2 agrees at 13 bases. Germline CDR1 DFQATT, CDR2 SNEGSKA (reference sequence). J lost 0 bases, V lost 5 bases, and 7 bases had no gene match. CDR3 length equals 17 residues. CDR3 region: CSAGLAGAFSSYNEQFF. In nucleotides, the CDR3 is TGCAGTGCTGGACTAGCGGGGGCCTTCTCCTCCTACAATGAGCAGTTCTTC.

The genes are TRBV5-6 and TRBJ1-1; D remains ambiguous. The germline CDR1 and CDR2 sequences are SGHDT and YYEEEE. V lost 6 bases and J 1 base, leaving 13 bases between the germline ends. CDR3 length equals 14 residues. The CDR3 loop is CASTLLDGNTEAFF. CDR3 DNA: TGTGCCAGCACACTACTGGACGGGAACACTGAAGCTTTCTTT.

At least ten counts were recorded for this clonotype. The V call is TRBV28, the J call TRBJ2-3, with 7 bases aligning to TRBD1. V shed 5 bases, J shed 2 bases, and the junction held 7 bases outside the gene matches. Germline lookup yields CDR1 MDHEN and CDR2 SYDVKM. This CDR3 is 15 amino acids long. The CDR3 nucleotides are TGTGCCAGCAGTCCGGGACAGCTCCTCACAGATACGCAGTATTTT. Its translation: CASSPGQLLTDTQYF. Combining the CDR3 with reference TRBV28 and TRBJ2-3 gives the whole variable domain DVKVTQSSRYLVKRTGEKVFLECVQDMDHENMFWYRQDPGLGLRLIYFSYDVKMKEKGDIPEGYSVSREKKERFSLILESASTNQTSMYLCASSPGQLLTDTQYFGPGTRLTVL.

The chain uses TRBV6-2 or TRBV6-3 and TRBJ2-7; the D is unclear. This CDR3 spans 14 amino acids. Trimming stripped 7 bases from V and 1 base from J, with 14 bases between. Germline assignment: CDR1 MNHEY and CDR2 SVGEGT. DNA for the CDR3: TGTGCCAGCACCGAGCCACCCAATTCCTACGAGCAGTACTTC. Translated, it gives CASTEPPNSYEQYF.

There are a few counts of this clonotype. The chain has TRBV11-2 and TRBJ1-5; 7 positions match TRBD1. Germline CDR1 and CDR2: SGHAT and FQNNGV. The CDR3 covers 15 residues. The ends lost 1 base at V and 6 bases at J; junction bases unmatched: 6. The CDR3, as DNA: TGTGCCAGCAGCTTAGGACAGGGCGGAGGTCAGCCCCAGCATTTT. This encodes CASSLGQGGGQPQHF.

This clonotype showed up just a few times. The chain joins TRBV20-1 to TRBJ2-7, with D perhaps matching TRBD2 (6 bases). The CDR3 contains 14 residues. Trimming removed 0 bases from V and 6 bases from J, with 15 bases in between. Germline V lookup: CDR1 DFQATT, CDR2 SNEGSKA (reference sequence). The CDR3 DNA is TGCAGTGCTAGAGATCCGGGGAGGCTCCTCGAGCAGTACTTC. Residues: CSARDPGRLLEQYF.

This clonotype was picked up many times. The chain links TRBV28 to TRBJ2-3; the D gene is possibly TRBD2 (5 bases). Germline assignment: CDR1 MDHEN and CDR2 SYDVKM. CDR3 size: 15 residues. With 1 base removed from V and 3 bases from J, the gap between germline ends came to 11 bases. CDR3 amino acids: CASSLSPGSTDTQYF. The DNA of the CDR3 is TGTGCCAGCAGTTTATCGCCGGGATCGACAGATACGCAGTATTTT.

The J gene is TRBJ1-3, the V gene TRBV11-2; the D is unclear. This CDR3 is built from 14 residues. Germline V gene data show CDR1 as SGHAT and CDR2 as FQNNGV. Trimming stripped 3 bases from V and 3 bases from J, with 9 bases between. The DNA for the CDR3 is TGTGCCAGCAGCTTCATACGTGGTGGAAACACCATATATTTT. Translating it yields CASSFIRGGNTIYF.

This chain connects TRBV28 to TRBJ2-1, with 10 bases fitting TRBD2. Germline V gene lookup returns CDR1 MDHEN and CDR2 SYDVKM. CDR3 size: 13 residues. V shed 7 bases and J 9 bases; nucleotides not matched to a gene: 6. The CDR3 loop reads CASKAGGSGEQFF. CDR3 coding DNA: TGTGCCAGCAAAGCGGGGGGGTCAGGTGAGCAGTTCTTC.

This clonotype has a count of ten or more. The CDR3 is CASSQVSATAGANVLTF. In DNA, the CDR3 is TGTGCCAGCAGCCAAGTCTCAGCCACTGCCGGGGCCAACGTCCTGACTTTC. The chain joins TRBV4-2 to TRBJ2-6; D not resolved. The CDR3 is 17 amino acids. V dropped 1 base and J dropped 4 bases, with 14 bases sitting between them. CDR1 is LGHNA, CDR2 YNFKEQ, per germline.

In this sample, this clonotype turned up a few times. The genes are TRBV20-1 and TRBJ1-5; weak D call: TRBD1 (5 bases). Germline-derived CDR1 and CDR2 are DFQATT and SNEGSKA (reference sequence). The CDR3 loop spans 13 amino acids. V gave up 0 bases and J gave up 6 bases, with 9 bases separating them. The CDR3 coding sequence is TGCAGTGCTAGAGAGGGGGATTTTCAGCCCCAGCATTTT. Translating gives CSAREGDFQPQHF.

This clonotype occurred a few times. This chain connects TRBV7-9 to TRBJ2-7; D might be TRBD1 or TRBD2, each matching 5 bases. This CDR3 is built from 16 residues. Trimming removed 5 bases at V and 1 base at J, with 18 bases between. The germline gives CDR1 SEHNR, CDR2 FQNEAQ (reference sequence). This CDR3 reads CASSPRGPGTSYEQYF. The CDR3 nucleotides read TGTGCCAGCAGCCCCCGAGGGCCAGGGACGTCCTACGAGCAGTACTTC.

Concerning this clonotype: One base away lies a much larger clone, so this may be a sequencing read error. The chain is built from TRBV12-3 or TRBV12-4 and TRBJ1-1; no reliable D call. Between the trimmed V and J ends, which lost 2 bases and 3 bases, there was a span of 7 bases. The CDR3 contains 13 residues. This CDR3 is CASSLRVYTEAFF. CDR3 in DNA: TGTGCCAGCAGTTTACGTGTGTACACTGAAGCTTTCTTT.